Listed below are T cell receptor beta chains from one sample, sequenced in a study of shared clonotypes between healthy human individuals. This table comes from immunoSEQ multiplex PCR, and its TCRdb copy is limited to in-frame clones, with some not included. The sample has about 770,000 clones; roughly 72% are singletons. The sequencing sample was made of memory CD4+ T cells sorted from blood. These receptors were taken from a woman aged 25 to 39 in good health. Both conserved end residues are part of each CDR3. The D gene is left open where the match is weak. Clone size, where shown, is once, few, many, or a class for clones that have expanded.

v_call: TRBV5-1
clone_size: -
j_call: TRBJ2-1
d_call: -
cdr3_nt: TGCGCCAGCAGCCTGGACAGCGGGTCCTACAATGAGCAGTTCTTC
cdr3_aa: CASSLDSGSYNEQFF

v_call: TRBV18
clone_size: -
j_call: TRBJ2-3
d_call: -
cdr3_nt: TGTGCCAGCTCACCACCGGAGAATACGGATACGCAGTATTTT
cdr3_aa: CASSPPENTDTQYF

v_call: TRBV6-1
clone_size: -
j_call: TRBJ2-7
d_call: TRBD1
cdr3_nt: TGTGCCAGCAGTATCCAGGCCGGGACAGGCGAGCAGTACTTC
cdr3_aa: CASSIQAGTGEQYF

v_call: TRBV28
clone_size: -
j_call: TRBJ2-1
d_call: TRBD2
cdr3_nt: TGTGCCAGCAGTTTACCTCTCGCGGGAGCGGGCCGGAATGAGCAGTTCTTC
cdr3_aa: CASSLPLAGAGRNEQFF

v_call: TRBV4-1
clone_size: -
j_call: TRBJ2-1
d_call: TRBD2
cdr3_nt: TGCGCCAGCAGCCAAGGAGCGCGGGGGGGGAGTGAGCAGTTCTTC
cdr3_aa: CASSQGARGGSEQFF

v_call: TRBV5-5
clone_size: -
j_call: TRBJ1-2
d_call: -
cdr3_nt: TGTGCCAGCAGCTTAACAAGGGACGTCCGGAGGGCAGATGGCTACACCTTC
cdr3_aa: CASSLTRDVRRADGYTF

v_call: TRBV11-2
clone_size: few
j_call: TRBJ2-3
d_call: TRBD1
cdr3_nt: TGTGCCAGCAGCCGACGGCTGGGGACAGGGGCCACAGATACGCAGTATTTT
cdr3_aa: CASSRRLGTGATDTQYF

v_call: TRBV6-1
clone_size: -
j_call: TRBJ2-3
d_call: TRBD2
cdr3_nt: TGTGCCAGCAGTTCGGGACTAGCGGTTACAGATACGCAGTATTTT
cdr3_aa: CASSSGLAVTDTQYF

v_call: TRBV11-2
clone_size: -
j_call: TRBJ1-2
d_call: -
cdr3_nt: TGTGCCAGCAGCCTAGAAACTAACTATGGCTACACCTTC
cdr3_aa: CASSLETNYGYTF

v_call: TRBV28
clone_size: -
j_call: TRBJ2-2
d_call: TRBD2
cdr3_nt: TGTGCCAGCAGTTTTGGGCGGGGTCGGAGCGGGAGGCTCGGGGAGCTGTTTTTT
cdr3_aa: CASSFGRGRSGRLGELFF

v_call: TRBV21-1
clone_size: few
j_call: TRBJ1-2
d_call: -
cdr3_nt: TGTGCCAGCAGCAAAACAGTTTCTGTCTTGAATGGCTACACCTTC
cdr3_aa: CASSKTVSVLNGYTF

v_call: TRBV29-1
clone_size: -
j_call: TRBJ2-1
d_call: TRBD2
cdr3_nt: TGCAGCGTTGTCGACAGGACTGGGACTAGCGGGAGATACAATGAGCAGTTCTTC
cdr3_aa: CSVVDRTGTSGRYNEQFF

v_call: TRBV19
clone_size: -
j_call: TRBJ2-1
d_call: -
cdr3_nt: TGTGCCAGTAGTAGCTTTGGCGGGCGACTAGACGAGCAGTTCTTC
cdr3_aa: CASSSFGGRLDEQFF

v_call: TRBV18
clone_size: -
j_call: TRBJ2-5
d_call: -
cdr3_nt: TGTGCCAGCTCACAGGGAGCCCAAGAGACCCAGTACTTC
cdr3_aa: CASSQGAQETQYF

v_call: TRBV6-1
clone_size: -
j_call: TRBJ2-1
d_call: TRBD2
cdr3_nt: TGTGCCAGCAGAATCCTTCTAGCGGGAGGGAGTGAGCAGTTCTTC
cdr3_aa: CASRILLAGGSEQFF

v_call: TRBV5-1
clone_size: -
j_call: TRBJ2-7
d_call: TRBD1
cdr3_nt: TGCGCCAGCAGCTTGGGCACTGGGGGACAGTCCTACGAGCAGTACTTC
cdr3_aa: CASSLGTGGQSYEQYF

v_call: TRBV7-3
clone_size: once
j_call: TRBJ2-7
d_call: TRBD1
cdr3_nt: TGTGCCAGCAGCTTAAATGGACAGGGAGACGAGCAGTACTTC
cdr3_aa: CASSLNGQGDEQYF

v_call: TRBV30
clone_size: -
j_call: TRBJ2-1
d_call: -
cdr3_nt: TGTGCCTGGAGAGGGGACGGACTAATGGAGCAGTTCTTC
cdr3_aa: CAWRGDGLMEQFF

v_call: TRBV11-2
clone_size: -
j_call: TRBJ2-1
d_call: -
cdr3_nt: TGTGCCAGCAGCTTAGATGGAGACTCCTACAATGAGCAGTTCTTC
cdr3_aa: CASSLDGDSYNEQFF

v_call: TRBV11-3
clone_size: -
j_call: TRBJ1-2
d_call: -
cdr3_nt: TGTGCCAGCAGCTCGTTCAGTCACTATGGCTACACCTTC
cdr3_aa: CASSSFSHYGYTF

v_call: TRBV10-3
clone_size: many
j_call: TRBJ1-2
d_call: TRBD1
cdr3_nt: TGTGCCATCAGTGAGTCGACAGGGTCATATGGCTACACCTTC
cdr3_aa: CAISESTGSYGYTF

v_call: TRBV11-3
clone_size: -
j_call: TRBJ2-7
d_call: -
cdr3_nt: TGTGCCAGCAGCTTGGCTCCACAGCTCGAGCAGTACTTC
cdr3_aa: CASSLAPQLEQYF

v_call: TRBV28
clone_size: once
j_call: TRBJ1-4
d_call: TRBD1
cdr3_nt: TGTGCCAGCAGTCCCCAGCATGGGACAGGAATCGAAAAACTGTTTTTT
cdr3_aa: CASSPQHGTGIEKLFF